The 28 T cell receptor beta chains below come from one sample, sequenced in a study of CXCR3-negative and CXCR3-positive naive CD8 T cells. The libraries of TRB cDNA were constructed through 5' RACE using UMI labels. TCRdb reanalyzed the 5' RACE reads, giving one entry per CDR3 protein sequence and no DNA. Found here are about 130,000 distinct CDR3 sequences; the top ten clones hold less than 0.55%. Sequencing was performed on naive CXCR3- CD8+ T cells from blood. Subset indicated: CD45RO-CCR7+CD27+CD95- naive CD8+ T cells lacking CXCR3 (TNR3-). The receptors shown here come from a human donor in good health. Some clones in this sample may be carry-over from other donors' samples.

The chain carries TRBV15 and TRBJ2-7; with no DNA, the TCRdb D assignment of TRBD1 cannot be verified. There are 15 residues in the CDR3. The germline V gene has CDR1 LNHNV and CDR2 YYDKDF (reference sequence). CDR3 protein: CATSRDRTVAYEQYF.

The rearrangement links TRBV7-7 to TRBJ2-7; TCRdb calls TRBD1, which cannot be checked without DNA. The V gene's germline CDR1 is SSHAT and CDR2 FNYEAQ (reference sequence). The CDR3 sequence is 15 residues long. This CDR3 reads CASSQGQGAAYEQYF.

The chain links TRBV29-1 to TRBJ1-4; the D call of TRBD1 rests on TCRdb alone, since no DNA is present to check it. Looked up from germline, CDR1 is SQVTM and CDR2 is ANQGSEA. The length of the CDR3 is 13 residues. The CDR3: CSARQGEEEKLFF.

This chain links TRBV20-1 with TRBJ2-7; TCRdb outputs TRBD1, but without DNA this stays unchecked. The CDR3 extends over 14 amino acids. The germline V gene has CDR1 DFQATT and CDR2 SNEGSKA (reference sequence). CDR3 sequence: CSARAGTGGYEQYF.

The rearrangement links TRBV23-1 to TRBJ2-1; TCRdb returns TRBD1, unconfirmable since there is no DNA. TRBV23-1 is known as an ORF, though its function is uncertain. This CDR3 region has 17 residues. CDR3 region: CASSPSSKRQGYNEQFF.

The chain recombines TRBV27 with TRBJ2-1; there is no DNA to check the TCRdb D call of TRBD2. From germline, CDR1 is MNHEY and CDR2 SMNVEV (reference sequence). The CDR3 spans 14 residues. This CDR3 is CASSLVWRFNEQFF.

This chain connects TRBV20-1 to TRBJ2-3; TCRdb's assignment of TRBD2 cannot be checked, as there is no DNA. The CDR3 runs to 15 residues. The germline CDR1 and CDR2 sequences are DFQATT and SNEGSKA (reference sequence). The CDR3 region is CSAHSLAGLTDTQYF.

This chain joins TRBV29-1 and TRBJ2-5; the D call from TCRdb, TRBD1, cannot be confirmed without DNA. CDR3 length equals 15 residues. CDR1 SQVTM and CDR2 ANQGSEA come from the germline V gene. The CDR3 loop reads CSVADPGQIQETQYF.

The chain joins TRBV5-6 to TRBJ2-7; TCRdb proposes TRBD2, but this gene call is untestable without DNA. This CDR3 comprises 14 residues. Per the germline V gene, CDR1 is SGHDT and CDR2 is YYEEEE. The CDR3: CASSLEQGRGEQYF. Full variable domain (remainder filled in from reference TRBV5-6 and TRBJ2-7): DAGVTQSPTHLIKTRGQQVTLRCSPKSGHDTVSWYQQALGQGPQFIFQYYEEEERQRGNFPDRFSGHQFPNYSSELNVNALLLGDSALYLCASSLEQGRGEQYFGPGTRLTVT.

The rearrangement links TRBV27 to TRBJ2-7; the D call of TRBD1 rests on TCRdb alone, since no DNA is present to check it. Germline V lookup: CDR1 MNHEY, CDR2 SMNVEV (reference sequence). The CDR3 is 15 residues long. This CDR3 reads CASRRTPGFSYEQYF.

The chain is built from TRBV6-5 and TRBJ2-7; the TCRdb call, TRBD1, lacks DNA for checking. Per germline, CDR1 MNHEY and CDR2 SVGAGI. The CDR3 consists of 16 residues. The CDR3 is CASSYSGTGGGYEQYF.

CDR3 protein: CATSRESGLAGNEQFF. V and J are TRBV15 and TRBJ2-1; TCRdb gives TRBD2 as the D gene, but with no DNA this cannot be confirmed. Germline CDR1 reads LNHNV; CDR2 reads YYDKDF (reference sequence). The CDR3 runs to 16 residues.

The gene calls are TRBV21-1 and TRBJ2-7; TCRdb names TRBD1, which stays unverified in the absence of DNA. TRBV21-1 is flagged as a pseudogene. The CDR3 consists of 16 residues. CDR3 amino acids: CASSLTRGRYSYEQYF.

This rearrangement joins TRBV4-1 to TRBJ2-1; the D call of TRBD2 rests on TCRdb alone, since no DNA is present to check it. This CDR3 contains 15 residues. In germline, CDR1 is MGHRA, CDR2 YSYEKL. CDR3 protein: CASSHYSGFYYEQFF.

The chain links TRBV28 to TRBJ2-3. The CDR3 has 13 amino acids. CDR1 is MDHEN and CDR2 is SYDVKM in the germline V gene. The CDR3 loop is CASGSWSTDTQYF.

The rearrangement uses TRBV28 and TRBJ1-1. This CDR3 has 12 residues. Per germline, CDR1 MDHEN and CDR2 SYDVKM. This CDR3 reads CATGREYTEAFF.

The gene calls are TRBV3-1 and TRBJ2-3; TCRdb's assignment of TRBD1 cannot be checked, as there is no DNA. CDR1 and CDR2 from the germline V gene are LGHDT and YNNKEL (reference sequence). The CDR3 runs 18 residues. The CDR3 region is CASSLGDRATPRLDTQYF.

This chain links TRBV20-1 with TRBJ1-1. The CDR3 length is 14 residues. Per the germline V gene, CDR1 is DFQATT and CDR2 is SNEGSKA (reference sequence). CDR3 in amino acids: CSARSNKMNTEAFF.

This chain links TRBV9 with TRBJ1-5; TCRdb's D call, TRBD1, is unchecked because there is no DNA. The CDR3 is 15 residues long. The germline V gene has CDR1 SGDLS and CDR2 YYNGEE. CDR3 protein: CASSVAAGYNQPQHF.

The chain carries TRBV7-6 and TRBJ2-5. Per the germline V gene, CDR1 is SGHVS and CDR2 is FNYEAQ. This CDR3 has 14 residues. CDR3 in amino acids: CASSFELDQETQYF.

This rearrangement joins TRBV2 to TRBJ2-3; the D gene TCRdb calls, TRBD2, cannot be checked with no DNA. CDR1 and CDR2 from the germline V gene are SNHLY and FYNNEI. The CDR3 has 14 residues. The CDR3 loop reads CASSDERITDTQYF.

CDR3 region: CASSLPTVGQGANYGYTF. This sequence joins TRBV5-1 and TRBJ1-2; with no DNA, the TCRdb D assignment of TRBD1 cannot be verified. There are 18 residues in the CDR3. The germline V gene has CDR1 SGHRS and CDR2 YFSETQ. Using reference TRBV5-1 and TRBJ1-2 for the parts outside the CDR3, the full variable domain is KAGVTQTPRYLIKTRGQQVTLSCSPISGHRSVSWYQQTPGQGLQFLFEYFSETQRNKGNFPGRFSGRQFSNSRSEMNVSTLELGDSALYLCASSLPTVGQGANYGYTFGSGTRLTVV.

This chain joins TRBV20-1 and TRBJ2-7; TCRdb indicates TRBD1, and absent DNA this call remains unverified. Germline V gene sequence: CDR1 DFQATT, CDR2 SNEGSKA (reference sequence). The CDR3 loop spans 15 amino acids. Here the CDR3 reads CSARDAGERAYEQYF.

The chain couples TRBV5-4 to TRBJ1-4; the TCRdb call, TRBD1, lacks DNA for checking. CDR3 size: 15 residues. Per germline, CDR1 SGHNT and CDR2 YYREEE (reference sequence). The CDR3 sequence is CASSLSGGENEKLFF.

V gene TRBV9 combines with J gene TRBJ2-1; as DNA is missing, the TRBD2 call by TCRdb cannot be tested. This CDR3 comprises 15 residues. CDR1 is SGDLS, CDR2 YYNGEE, per germline. The CDR3 sequence: CASSVIAAPYNEQFF.

This rearrangement joins TRBV7-9 to TRBJ2-1; TCRdb's D call, TRBD2, is unchecked because there is no DNA. CDR3 length: 15 amino acids. Germline CDR1 reads SEHNR; CDR2 reads FQNEAQ (reference sequence). The CDR3 spells CASSSPQTNYNEQFF.

The rearrangement links TRBV29-1 to TRBJ2-2; lacking DNA, the TRBD2 call made by TCRdb goes unchecked. The CDR3 contains 12 residues. Germline CDR1 SQVTM, CDR2 ANQGSEA. CDR3 amino acids: CSALVATGELFF.

This chain links TRBV5-5 with TRBJ2-4; TCRdb proposes TRBD1, but this gene call is untestable without DNA. The CDR3 has 14 residues. CDR1 and CDR2 (germline): SGHKS, YYEKEE (reference sequence). CDR3 sequence reads: CASSLQGSKNIQYF.